This TCR beta chain was obtained from a study of cytomegalovirus exposure and HLA in healthy donors. TCRdb's table, derived via immunoSEQ multiplex PCR, lists solely in-frame clones and lacks some. The sample includes 55,000 to 65,000 clones, 90% of them seen just once. Trimming left V 11 bases short and J 8 bases short, with 21 bases between. Germline values: CDR1 MNHGY, CDR2 SVAAGI. The CDR3 has 13 residues. The receptor's source is a man aged 18 to 29 in good health and CMV-seronegative. The sample consisted of PBMCs. The V gene is TRBV6-9, the J gene TRBJ1-2, with D tentatively TRBD1 (6 bases). The CDR3 bases are TGTGCCCGCTTGGGGACATCGGGCTTCGGCTACACCTTC. Its protein product is CARLGTSGFGYTF.